This TCR beta chain was documented in a study of T cell responses to AZD1222 COVID-19 vaccine. Only in-frame clones appear in the TCRdb table, and some are missing; sequencing was by immunoSEQ multiplex PCR. The table has roughly 180,000 clones, 94% seen once. The study's findings and limits: Per reports, nearly half of all spike-specific TCRs target regions that are unmutated in variants. Spike regions recognized by vaccine-associated CD4 TCRs spanned the protein, led by 160-218 and 743-854.

There are 16 residues in the CDR3. The germline gives CDR1 PRHDT, CDR2 FYEKMQ (reference sequence). About this clone: As yet, its antigen is unknown. One end of the junction fails to match germline, which may point to a read error.

This receptor was obtained from an adult who received the AZD1222 COVID-19 vaccine. V gene TRBV13 combines with J gene TRBJ1-1; TRBD1 agrees at 7 bases. The sample consisted of peripheral blood, taken 28 days after the second AZD1222 dose. The CDR3 DNA reads as TGTGCCGGCAGCCCACAGACAGGGACGATGAACACTGAAGCTTTCTTT. Its protein product is CAGSPQTGTMNTEAFF.